The subject of this entry is one T cell receptor (beta chain). This clonotype was observed a few times. This receptor's antigen is unknown. Per-base quality was not reported, and no clone a single base away is much larger than it. Amplification of full-length TCR variable regions was done by 5' RACE PCR using constant-region reverse primers, and this step was followed by semi-nested PCR with Nested Universal Primer A. The ReliaPrep RNA Cell Miniprep System was used to extract total RNA, which was then reverse transcribed into 5'RACE-ready cDNA with the SMARTer RACE 5'/3' Kit. Multiplex adaptors were used to barcode full-length TCR alpha and beta libraries, and the barcoded libraries were sequenced on an Illumina MiSeq. Per the original workflow: For each of nine subset-tissue groups, sequencing data from the five patients were pooled, and the groups were then compared using unsupervised clustering of TCR gene usage. The Morisita-Horn index was used to calculate repertoire similarity, with shared sequences weighted according to their contribution to each repertoire. Clones were called with MiXCR by TCRdb after fastp trimmed the public reads at Q25, and only in-frame beta chains were retained. For every CDR3 protein sequence, its rows merge into one entry that carries the most common genes and DNA. TCRdb, not the original authors, processed these V and J calls. The sample table shows about 43,000 distinct CDR3 sequences, and roughly 20% are seen once. In total, the top ten clones hold 3.5% to 4.5% of the sample.

The data are from a study (dated by TCRdb to the mid-2010s). Context from the whole study: Whether tumor-infiltrating Tregs in breast cancer are recruited from blood Tregs or converted in situ from other CD4+ T cell subsets was tested.

V lost 5 bases and J lost 5 bases; the stretch between them is 15 bases long. Reading the germline V gene gives CDR1 KGHSH and CDR2 LQKENI. CDR3 length: 14 amino acids, cysteine to phenylalanine. The CDR3 DNA has 42 bases and is translated from base 1. Cells that were CD4+CD25+CD127-/low were isolated as Tregs. Tregs, naive and memory CD4+ T cells from tumor, blood and ipsilateral draining lymph nodes of roughly 5 breast cancer patients underwent full-length TCR alpha and beta sequencing. Tumor tissue and lymph nodes obtained from ipsilateral axillary dissection were perfused with PBS, minced and then digested with collagenase I and hyaluronidase. Ficoll density gradient centrifugation was used to isolate mononuclear cells from either lymph nodes or under 65 ml of peripheral blood. Sorted cell populations were confirmed by FACS to exceed 90% purity. Study-wide conclusions, independent of this receptor: Tumor-infiltrating Treg TCR alpha and beta sequences overlapped most with tumor naive CD4+ T cells, then with blood naive CD4+ T cells. Rather than covering whole repertoires, validation in the larger cohort was restricted to a single TCR beta V-J rearrangement. In terms of TCR gene usage, tumor memory CD4+ T cells clustered together with blood and lymph node memory CD4+ cells, as well as with lymph node naive CD4+ cells.

The sequenced material came from Tregs sorted from a lymph node. This TCR came from a female donor with breast cancer. In this chain, TRBV18 is recombined with TRBJ1-1; a tentative D match to TRBD1 spans 5 bases. CDR3 sequence: CASSAGPRGTEAFF. The nucleotides are TGTGCCAGCTCAGCGGGGCCAAGAGGGACTGAAGCTTTCTTT.